A single sample is the source of the 6 T cell receptor beta chains below, sequenced in a study of CD8+ T cells in alopecia areata. The authors extracted RNA and reverse transcribed it into cDNA as the sequencing template. TCRdb's table, derived via immunoSEQ multiplex PCR, lists solely in-frame clones and lacks some. The top ten hold approximately 3.6% of the sample, which has 110,000 or so clones, roughly three fifths seen once. Treatment specified: oral pan-JAK inhibitor, 5-10 mg twice daily. The sample consisted of CD4+ T cells sorted from blood, taken at week 24, from a patient treated with tofacitinib. All receptors come from a human donor with alopecia areata.

This clone came up a few times. The genes are TRBV30 and TRBJ2-1; 8 bases agree with TRBD2. Germline V gives CDR1 GTSNPN, CDR2 SVGIG (reference sequence). The CDR3 covers 16 residues. V shed 3 bases and J 8 bases; nucleotides not matched to a gene: 15. The CDR3 loop is CAWSMVGLGLQDEQFF. CDR3 DNA: TGTGCCTGGAGCATGGTGGGACTAGGACTACAGGATGAGCAGTTCTTC.

The chain combines TRBV30 with TRBJ2-2, with D maybe TRBD1 (6 bases). V lost 0 bases and J lost 6, with 8 bases in between. This CDR3 spans 13 amino acids. Germline loops: CDR1 GTSNPN, CDR2 SVGIG (reference sequence). The CDR3 region has the DNA TGTGCCTGGAGTGTATCAGGGGCCGGGGAGCTGTTTTTT. Residues: CAWSVSGAGELFF.

The chain links TRBV11-1 to TRBJ2-7; D is ambiguous. The CDR3 spans 12 residues. Germline CDR1 is SGHAT and CDR2 is FQDESV (reference sequence). Deletions cut 2 bases from V and 3 bases from J, with 5 bases between. The DNA for the CDR3 is TGTGCCAGCAGCTTATCCGGCTACGAGCAGTACTTC. Translated: CASSLSGYEQYF.

This clone came up once. This chain uses TRBV7-2 with TRBJ2-1, with D unresolved. Germline-derived CDR1 and CDR2 are SGHTA and FQGNSA. This CDR3 is built from 13 residues. Trimming removed 3 bases at V and 5 bases at J, with 8 bases between. The CDR3 bases are TGTGCCAGCAGCTTCTCCATCAACAATGAGCAGTTCTTC. It encodes CASSFSINNEQFF.

The genes are TRBV7-2 and TRBJ1-5, with a weak D call TRBD1 (5 bases). This CDR3 comprises 16 residues. The V end lost 0 bases, the J end lost 3 bases, and 12 bases lay between the germline ends. Germline V CDR1 and CDR2: SGHTA, FQGNSA. The chain's CDR3 is CASSLAGTANNQPQHF. DNA of the CDR3: TGTGCCAGCAGCTTAGCGGGGACGGCCAACAATCAGCCCCAGCATTTT.

This clone was picked up one time. The chain is built from TRBV27 and TRBJ1-1; possible D gene TRBD1, 6 bases. V was clipped by 6 bases and J by 1 base, with 15 bases between them. In germline, CDR1 is MNHEY, CDR2 SMNVEV (reference sequence). This CDR3 comprises 15 residues. The CDR3, as DNA: TGTGCCAGCAGCAGAAGGGGGTTTAGGAACACTGAAGCTTTCTTT. Translating it yields CASSRRGFRNTEAFF.